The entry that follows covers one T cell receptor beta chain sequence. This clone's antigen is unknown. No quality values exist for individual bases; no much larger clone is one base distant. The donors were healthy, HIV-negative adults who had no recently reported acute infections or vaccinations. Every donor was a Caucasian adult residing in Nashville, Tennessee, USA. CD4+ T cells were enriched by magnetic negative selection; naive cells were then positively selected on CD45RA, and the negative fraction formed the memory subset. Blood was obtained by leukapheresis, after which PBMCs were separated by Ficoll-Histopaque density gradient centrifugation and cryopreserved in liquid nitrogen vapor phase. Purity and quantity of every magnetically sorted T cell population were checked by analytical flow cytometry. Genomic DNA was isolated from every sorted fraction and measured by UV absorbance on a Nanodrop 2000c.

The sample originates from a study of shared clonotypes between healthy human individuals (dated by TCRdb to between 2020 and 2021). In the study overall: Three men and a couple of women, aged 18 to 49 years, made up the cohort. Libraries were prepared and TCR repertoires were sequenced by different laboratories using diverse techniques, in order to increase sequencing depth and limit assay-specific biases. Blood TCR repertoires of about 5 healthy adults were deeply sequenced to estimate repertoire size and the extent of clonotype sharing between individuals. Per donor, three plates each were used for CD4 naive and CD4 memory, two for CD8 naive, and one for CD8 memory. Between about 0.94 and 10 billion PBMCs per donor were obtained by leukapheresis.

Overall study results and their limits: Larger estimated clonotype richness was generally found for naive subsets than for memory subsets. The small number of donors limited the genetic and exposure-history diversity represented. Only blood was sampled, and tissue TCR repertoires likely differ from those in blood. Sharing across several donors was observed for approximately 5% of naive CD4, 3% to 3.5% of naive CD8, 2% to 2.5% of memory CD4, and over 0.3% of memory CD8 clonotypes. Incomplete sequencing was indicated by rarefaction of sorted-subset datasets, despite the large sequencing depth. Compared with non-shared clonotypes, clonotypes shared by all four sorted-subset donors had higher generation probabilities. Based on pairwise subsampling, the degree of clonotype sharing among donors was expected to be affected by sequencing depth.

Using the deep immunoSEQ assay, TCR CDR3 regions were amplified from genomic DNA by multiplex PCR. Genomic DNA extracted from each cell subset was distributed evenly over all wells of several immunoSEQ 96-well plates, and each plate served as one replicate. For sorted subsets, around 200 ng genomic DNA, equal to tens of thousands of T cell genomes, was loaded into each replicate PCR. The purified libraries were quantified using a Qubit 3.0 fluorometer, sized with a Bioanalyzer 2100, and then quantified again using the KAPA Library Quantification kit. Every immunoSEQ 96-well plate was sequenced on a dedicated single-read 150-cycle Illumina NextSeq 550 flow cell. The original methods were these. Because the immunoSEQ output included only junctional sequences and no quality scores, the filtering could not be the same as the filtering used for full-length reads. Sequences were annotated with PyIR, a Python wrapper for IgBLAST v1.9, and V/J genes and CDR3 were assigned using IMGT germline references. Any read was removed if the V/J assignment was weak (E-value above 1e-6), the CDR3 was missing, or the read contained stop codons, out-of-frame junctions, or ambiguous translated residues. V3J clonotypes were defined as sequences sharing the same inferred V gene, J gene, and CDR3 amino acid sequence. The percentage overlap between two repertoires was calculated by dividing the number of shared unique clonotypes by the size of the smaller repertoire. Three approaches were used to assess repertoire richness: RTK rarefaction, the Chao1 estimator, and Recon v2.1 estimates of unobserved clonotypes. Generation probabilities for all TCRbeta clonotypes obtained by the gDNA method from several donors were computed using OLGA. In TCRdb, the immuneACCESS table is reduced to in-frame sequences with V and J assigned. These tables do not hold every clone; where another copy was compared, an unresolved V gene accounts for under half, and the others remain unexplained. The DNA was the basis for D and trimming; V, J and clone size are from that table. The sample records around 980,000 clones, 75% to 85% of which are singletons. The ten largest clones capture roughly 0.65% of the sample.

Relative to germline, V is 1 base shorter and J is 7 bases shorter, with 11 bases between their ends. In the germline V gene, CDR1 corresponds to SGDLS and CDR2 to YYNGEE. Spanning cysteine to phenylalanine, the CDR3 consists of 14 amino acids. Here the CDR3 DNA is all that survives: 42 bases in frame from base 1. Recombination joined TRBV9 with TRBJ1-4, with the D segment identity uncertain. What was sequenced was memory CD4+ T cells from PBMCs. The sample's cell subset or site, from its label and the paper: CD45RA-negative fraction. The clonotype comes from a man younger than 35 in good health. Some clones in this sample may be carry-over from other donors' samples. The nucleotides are TGTGCCAGCAGCGTATCGGAGGGCGGTGAAAAACTGTTTTTT. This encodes CASSVSEGGEKLFF.